This T cell receptor beta chain was identified during a study of blood T cell repertoires in COVID-19. The CDR3 has 18 amino acids. CDR1 ENHRY and CDR2 SYGVKD come from the germline V gene. V lost 2 bases, J lost 3 bases, and 7 bases stayed unmatched. Authors' processing steps: How many nucleated cells were present was estimated from reference gene primer amplification. The data were produced by immunoSEQ multiplex PCR, yet TCRdb's version contains in-frame clones alone and is incomplete. That table furnishes V, J and clone size, whereas the DNA furnished D and trimming. The table includes 50,000 or so clones, more than 80% detected once.

The chain carries TRBV10-3 and TRBJ2-2; 12 nucleotides match TRBD2. The receptor was derived from a man between 65 and 85 years old with active COVID-19. Sequenced material: peripheral blood. The CDR3 nucleotides are TGTGCCATCAGTGAGGGGCTAGCGGGGGGGCCGGACACCGGGGAGCTGTTTTTT. Translated, it gives CAISEGLAGGPDTGELFF.